The 25 T cell receptor beta chains listed next were all sequenced from one sample in a study of CD8 T cell repertoires and HIV-1 epitope variants. Using immunoSEQ multiplex PCR, the repertoire was profiled, and TCRdb retains in-frame clones only, with some absent. The sample records about 5,300 clones, roughly 60% being singletons. No antigen has been assigned to these receptors. Source material: cultured CD8+ T cells derived from PBMCs. The receptor source for this set is a male donor with HIV.

The chain has TRBV28 and TRBJ1-4; no definite D call. The CDR3 consists of 12 residues. Germline V CDR1 and CDR2: MDHEN, SYDVKM. V lost 7 bases to trimming and J lost 6 bases, with 9 bases between them. The CDR3 DNA reads as TGTGCCAGCACTAGGCGGGATGAAAAACTGTTTTTT. As protein: CASTRRDEKLFF.

CDR3 in amino acids: CSAREPNSEFF. DNA for the CDR3: TGCAGTGCTAGAGAACCAAACTCGGAGTTCTTC. This rearrangement joins TRBV20-1 to TRBJ2-1, with D hard to call. V was pared by 0 bases and J by 14 bases, with 11 bases between. This CDR3 has 11 residues. The V gene's germline CDR1 is DFQATT and CDR2 SNEGSKA (reference sequence).

The genes are TRBV4-2 and TRBJ2-5, with D maybe TRBD2 (5 bases). V was clipped by 5 bases and J by 2 bases, with 15 bases between them. In germline, CDR1 is LGHNA, CDR2 YNFKEQ. CDR3 length: 15 amino acids. CDR3 bases: TGTGCCAGCAGCTCCGCCGGGATAGATCAAGAGACCCAGTACTTC. Encoded protein: CASSSAGIDQETQYF.

A few counts support this clone. The CDR3 loop reads CATSNSGQGNQPQHF. DNA for the CDR3: TGTGCCACCAGCAATTCCGGACAGGGCAATCAGCCCCAGCATTTT. The rearrangement uses TRBV15 and TRBJ1-5; 7 bases agree with TRBD1. The CDR3 runs 15 residues. The germline CDR1 and CDR2 sequences are LNHNV and YYDKDF (reference sequence). Trimming at V came to 4 bases and at J to 2 bases, leaving 5 bases not matched to a gene.

This clone was found once. The CDR3 loop is CASRGTWEQYF. CDR3 bases: TGTGCCAGCAGGGGGACCTGGGAGCAGTACTTC. The chain is built from TRBV27 and TRBJ2-7; D is tentatively TRBD1 or TRBD2 (5 bases each). The CDR3 covers 11 residues. Trimming took off 6 bases at V and 7 bases at J, with 10 bases between the two ends. The germline gives CDR1 MNHEY, CDR2 SMNVEV (reference sequence).

This clone has only one observation. The chain joins TRBV27 to TRBJ2-7, with 10 bases fitting TRBD1. CDR1 MNHEY and CDR2 SMNVEV come from the germline V gene (reference sequence). The V segment lost 5 bases and the J segment 10 bases; nucleotides outside the gene matches: 14. This CDR3 region has 15 residues. CDR3 in DNA: TGTGCCAGCAGTCCTGGACCCGCCGGGACAGGGGTACAGTACTTC. Translated, it gives CASSPGPAGTGVQYF.

V usage is TRBV4-3 and J usage is TRBJ1-1, with a weak D call TRBD1 (5 bases). Per germline, CDR1 LGHNA and CDR2 YSLEER. The CDR3 sequence is 13 residues long. With 6 bases removed from V and 0 bases from J, the gap between germline ends came to 8 bases. CDR3 amino acids: CASSRGVNTEAFF. Here the CDR3 DNA reads TGCGCCAGCAGTCGGGGGGTGAACACTGAAGCTTTCTTT.

The V call is TRBV2, the J call TRBJ2-1; 11 positions agree with TRBD2. Germline assignment: CDR1 SNHLY and CDR2 FYNNEI. The V and J ends lost 0 bases and 9 bases, in that order; junction bases with no gene match: 10. The CDR3 covers 17 residues. For the CDR3, the DNA is TGTGCCAGCAGTGAAGCGACGGGTAGCGGGGGGGCCAGTGAGCAGTTCTTC. This encodes CASSEATGSGGASEQFF. Drawing the rest from reference TRBV2 and TRBJ2-1, the complete variable domain is EPEVTQTPSHQVTQMGQEVILRCVPISNHLYFYWYRQILGQKVEFLVSFYNNEISEKSEIFDDQFSVERPDGSNFTLKIRSTKLEDSAMYFCASSEATGSGGASEQFFGPGTRLTVL.

V and J are TRBV27 and TRBJ2-7; TRBD2 is a possible D gene (6 bases). CDR1 is MNHEY and CDR2 is SMNVEV in the germline V gene (reference sequence). Between the trimmed V and J ends, which lost 4 bases and 4 bases, there was a span of 20 bases. The CDR3 totals 16 residues. The CDR3 region has the DNA TGTGCCAGCAGTTCCGGGACTCGGTTTAATATATACGAGCAGTACTTC. It encodes CASSSGTRFNIYEQYF.

The gene calls are TRBV6-1 and TRBJ2-3; 7 bases agree with TRBD2. CDR3 size: 17 residues. V was pared by 2 bases and J by 0 bases, with 8 bases of the junction left unmatched. The germline V gene encodes CDR1 MNHNS and CDR2 SASEGT. This CDR3 is CASSETASGASTDTQYF. DNA for the CDR3: TGTGCCAGCAGTGAAACAGCTAGCGGAGCTAGCACAGATACGCAGTATTTT.

This chain joins TRBV11-3 and TRBJ1-2; D not resolved. The V gene lost 5 bases and the J gene lost 8 bases, with 12 bases spanning the gap. This CDR3 is 12 amino acids long. Per the germline V gene, CDR1 is SGHNT and CDR2 is YENEEA. CDR3: CASSGSEGGYTF. CDR3 bases: TGTGCCAGCAGCGGCAGTGAGGGAGGCTACACCTTC. The full variable domain, rest sourced from reference TRBV11-3 and TRBJ1-2, is EAGVVQSPRYKIIEKKQPVAFWCNPISGHNTLYWYLQNLGQGPELLIRYENEEAVDDSQLPKDRFSAERLKGVDSTLKIQPAELGDSAVYLCASSGSEGGYTFGSGTRLTVV.

CDR3 residues: CASSTRTGRHTEAFF. CDR3 DNA: TGTGCCAGTAGTACCCGGACAGGGAGGCACACTGAAGCTTTCTTT. This sequence joins TRBV19 and TRBJ1-1, with 8 bases matching TRBD1. Trimming took 4 bases from V and 3 from J; bases not matched to a gene: 7. There are 15 residues in the CDR3. The germline CDR1 and CDR2 sequences are LNHDA and SQIVND (reference sequence).

J is TRBJ2-7 and V is TRBV4-3; tentative D call: TRBD1 (6 bases). Germline CDR1 reads LGHNA; CDR2 reads YSLEER. V dropped 2 bases and J dropped 5 bases, with 19 bases sitting between them. This CDR3 is built from 16 residues. CDR3 nucleotides: TGCGCCAGCAGCCAAACCCGACAGGTCCCCTGGGACGAGCAGTACTTC. Its protein is CASSQTRQVPWDEQYF.

The genes are TRBV5-1 and TRBJ2-2; D gene ambiguous. Germline CDR1 SGHRS, CDR2 YFSETQ. The CDR3 covers 11 residues. V was pared by 3 bases and J by 3 bases, with 0 bases between. The chain's CDR3 is CASSYTGELFF. CDR3 DNA: TGCGCCAGCAGCTACACCGGGGAGCTGTTTTTT.

The chain is built from TRBV9 and TRBJ1-3, with 10 bases aligning to TRBD1. V lost 4 bases and J lost 2; bases outside the gene matches: 3. There are 15 residues in the CDR3. Germline V gene sequence: CDR1 SGDLS, CDR2 YYNGEE. The CDR3 DNA reads as TGTGCCAGCAGCTTTGACAGGGGGCCTGGAAACACCATATATTTT. The encoded protein is CASSFDRGPGNTIYF. Variable domain in full (rest from reference TRBV9 and TRBJ1-3): DSGVTQTPKHLITATGQRVTLRCSPRSGDLSVYWYQQSLDQGLQFLIQYYNGEERAKGNILERFSAQQFPDLHSELNLSSLELGDSALYFCASSFDRGPGNTIYFGEGSWLTVV.

The gene calls are TRBV5-4 and TRBJ2-3; D may match TRBD1 or TRBD2 (5 bases each). The length of the CDR3 is 15 residues. The ends were cut back, 5 bases at V and 2 bases at J, with 15 bases in the middle. CDR1 and CDR2 (germline): SGHNT, YYREEE (reference sequence). The CDR3 DNA sequence: TGTGCCAGCAGTCGGGACGGGGAGCCCACAGATACGCAGTATTTT. Translating it yields CASSRDGEPTDTQYF. Together with reference TRBV5-4 and TRBJ2-3, the CDR3 gives the full variable domain: ETGVTQSPTHLIKTRGQQVTLRCSSQSGHNTVSWYQQALGQGPQFIFQYYREEENGRGNFPPRFSGLQFPNYSSELNVNALELDDSALYLCASSRDGEPTDTQYFGPGTRLTVL.

This rearrangement joins TRBV28 to TRBJ1-6, with D perhaps TRBD1 (5 bases). CDR1 MDHEN and CDR2 SYDVKM come from the germline V gene. Trimming removed 1 base from V and 8 bases from J, with 12 bases in between. There are 15 residues in the CDR3. The CDR3 coding sequence is TGTGCCAGCAGTTTATCCCCTGACAGCGATTCACCCCTCCACTTT. Residues: CASSLSPDSDSPLHF. The variable domain in full, with the rest retrieved from reference TRBV28 and TRBJ1-6, is DVKVTQSSRYLVKRTGEKVFLECVQDMDHENMFWYRQDPGLGLRLIYFSYDVKMKEKGDIPEGYSVSREKKERFSLILESASTNQTSMYLCASSLSPDSDSPLHFGNGTRLTVT.

V is TRBV7-9 and J is TRBJ1-2, with a possible D match to TRBD1 (6 bases). From germline, CDR1 is SEHNR and CDR2 FQNEAQ (reference sequence). Trimming took off 3 bases at V and 0 bases at J, with 17 bases between the two ends. The CDR3 extends over 17 amino acids. The CDR3 nucleotides are TGTGCCAGCAGCTTCGCGCCCGGACAGCCAGCTAACTATGGCTACACCTTC. Protein product: CASSFAPGQPANYGYTF.

The J gene is TRBJ1-1, the V gene TRBV4-3; D remains ambiguous. The CDR3 sequence is 13 residues long. V was pared by 0 bases and J by 5 bases, with 7 bases between. Looked up from germline, CDR1 is LGHNA and CDR2 is YSLEER. In DNA form, the CDR3 reads TGCGCCAGCAGCCAAGATACAGCGACTGAAGCTTTCTTT. This translates into CASSQDTATEAFF.

The CDR3, as DNA: TGTGCCAGCAGTGTCGGCTACTCACTAAGCTCCTACAATGAGCAGTTCTTC. Its translation is CASSVGYSLSSYNEQFF. This chain links TRBV6-1 with TRBJ2-1; no clear D gene. The CDR3 extends over 17 amino acids. CDR1 MNHNS and CDR2 SASEGT come from the germline V gene. The V end lost 4 bases, the J end lost 0 bases, and 16 bases lay between the germline ends.

The rearrangement links TRBV7-9 to TRBJ2-5, with D perhaps TRBD1 (5 bases). The germline V gene has CDR1 SEHNR and CDR2 FQNEAQ (reference sequence). Between the trimmed V and J ends, which lost 4 bases and 4 bases, there was a span of 13 bases. The length of the CDR3 is 14 residues. The CDR3 coding sequence is TGTGCCAGCAGCTCGACCCAGGGTTTAGAGACCCAGTACTTC. Protein product: CASSSTQGLETQYF.

The V call is TRBV4-2, the J call TRBJ2-1; D gene uncertain. Germline CDR1 is LGHNA and CDR2 is YNFKEQ. The ends were cut back, 5 bases at V and 9 bases at J, with 14 bases in the middle. CDR3 length: 13 amino acids. CDR3 in DNA: TGTGCCAGCAGCTTAGACGGTGCCAGTGAGCAGTTCTTC. As protein: CASSLDGASEQFF.

The chain links TRBV7-3 to TRBJ1-1; D perhaps matches TRBD1 (6 bases). Per germline, CDR1 SGHTA and CDR2 FQGTGA. This CDR3 is 15 amino acids long. The V end lost 5 bases, the J end lost 1 base, and 14 bases lay between the germline ends. In nucleotides, the CDR3 is TGTGCCAGCAGCCCAACAGGGACCAGGAACACTGAAGCTTTCTTT. Its translation: CASSPTGTRNTEAFF.

The chain carries TRBV27 and TRBJ2-7, with unresolved D. The CDR3 has 14 residues. V was trimmed by 5 bases and J by 0 bases, leaving 11 bases between them. The germline V gene encodes CDR1 MNHEY and CDR2 SMNVEV (reference sequence). This chain's CDR3 is CASSEIASSYEQYF. The CDR3 coding sequence is TGTGCCAGCAGTGAGATTGCAAGCTCCTACGAGCAGTACTTC.

The V and J genes are TRBV7-9 and TRBJ2-6; perhaps TRBD2 as D (6 bases). Germline values: CDR1 SEHNR, CDR2 FQNEAQ (reference sequence). V was shortened by 5 bases and J by 1 base, with 18 bases between the two germline ends. The CDR3 loop spans 18 amino acids. DNA for the CDR3: TGTGCCAGCAGCCTGGGCGGGGTCCCCCTATCTGGGGCCAACGTCCTGACTTTC. Translating it yields CASSLGGVPLSGANVLTF. Looking up the rest from reference TRBV7-9 and TRBJ2-6 gives the full variable domain: DTGVSQNPRHKITKRGQNVTFRCDPISEHNRLYWYRQTLGQGPEFLTYFQNEAQLEKSRLLSDRFSAERPKGSFSTLEIQRTEQGDSAMYLCASSLGGVPLSGANVLTFGAGSRLTVL.